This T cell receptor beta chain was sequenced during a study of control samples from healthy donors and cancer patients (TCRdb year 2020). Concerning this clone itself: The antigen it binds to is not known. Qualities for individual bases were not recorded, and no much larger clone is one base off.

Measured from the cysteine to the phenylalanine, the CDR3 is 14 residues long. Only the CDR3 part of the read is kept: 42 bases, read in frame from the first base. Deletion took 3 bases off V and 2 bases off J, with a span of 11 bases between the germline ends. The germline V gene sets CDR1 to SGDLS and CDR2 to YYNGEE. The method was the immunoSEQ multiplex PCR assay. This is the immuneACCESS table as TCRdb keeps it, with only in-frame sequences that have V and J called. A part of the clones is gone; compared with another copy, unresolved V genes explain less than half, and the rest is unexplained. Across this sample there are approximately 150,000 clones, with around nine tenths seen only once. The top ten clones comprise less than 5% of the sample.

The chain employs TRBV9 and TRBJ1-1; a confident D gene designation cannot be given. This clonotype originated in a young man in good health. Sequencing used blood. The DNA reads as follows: TGTGCCAGCAGCGCTAACCCGTATAACACTGAAGCTTTCTTT. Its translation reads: CASSANPYNTEAFF. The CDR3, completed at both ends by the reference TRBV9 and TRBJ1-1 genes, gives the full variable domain DSGVTQTPKHLITATGQRVTLRCSPRSGDLSVYWYQQSLDQGLQFLIQYYNGEERAKGNILERFSAQQFPDLHSELNLSSLELGDSALYFCASSANPYNTEAFFGQGTRLTVV.